This passage covers 15 T cell receptor beta chains from one sample sequenced in a study of early T cells in non-severe SARS-CoV-2 infection. One entry per CDR3 protein, called by TCRdb with MiXCR from the 5' RACE reads. In the table there are 70,000 or so distinct CDR3 sequences, roughly a tenth of which are singletons. Sequenced: whole blood. These receptors all stem from an adult who was a healthcare worker with PCR-confirmed SARS-CoV-2 infection or an uninfected control (not recorded which).

The rearrangement links TRBV7-2 to TRBJ2-2; maybe TRBD2 (5 bases). Per germline, CDR1 SGHTA and CDR2 FQGNSA. The CDR3 sequence is 14 residues long. The V end was cut by 5 bases, the J end by 8 bases, with 15 bases between. The CDR3, as DNA: TGTGCCAGCAGCGATCGGCTAGAGGGAGGGGAGCTGTTTTTT. It translates to CASSDRLEGGELFF.

This clonotype occurred many times. The rearrangement links TRBV6-2 or TRBV6-3 to TRBJ2-1; 9 positions agree with TRBD2. The J segment lost 2 bases and the V segment lost 6 bases, leaving 8 bases of the junction unmatched. The CDR3 has 16 residues. Germline CDR1 is MNHEY and CDR2 is SVGEGT. CDR3 coding DNA: TGTGCCAGCAGACGTCAGGCTAGCGGGACCTACAATGAGCAGTTCTTC. This sequence encodes CASRRQASGTYNEQFF.

This clonotype is categorized as medium-sized. The rearrangement uses TRBV7-3 and TRBJ2-2, with 7 bases aligning to TRBD1. V gave up 5 bases and J gave up 7 bases; unmatched junction bases: 7. Germline CDR1 and CDR2: SGHTA and FQGTGA. This CDR3 region has 14 residues. The CDR3 bases are TGTGCCAGCAGCCGTACAGGGGCGGACGGGGAGCTGTTTTTT. Encoded protein: CASSRTGADGELFF.

The chain links TRBV7-9 to TRBJ2-3, with 10 bases that match TRBD2. Looked up from germline, CDR1 is SEHNR and CDR2 is FQNEAQ (reference sequence). V gave up 5 bases and J gave up 5 bases; unmatched junction bases: 7. CDR3 length: 15 residues. CDR3 sequence: CASSNSGRAGDTQYF. The CDR3 DNA reads as TGTGCCAGCAGCAACAGCGGGAGGGCCGGAGATACGCAGTATTTT.

This clonotype came up a few times. The chain couples TRBV7-9 to TRBJ2-1; no clear D. Looked up from germline, CDR1 is SEHNR and CDR2 is FQNEAQ (reference sequence). V lost 5 bases, J lost 6 bases, and 20 bases lay in between. The CDR3 runs 16 residues. DNA of the CDR3: TGTGCCAGCAGCCCCGGCTCTAGTATCCGGACCAATGAGCAGTTCTTC. Translated, it gives CASSPGSSIRTNEQFF.

Remarks on this clonotype: A read error may produce the germline difference seen at one junction end. J is TRBJ2-7 and V is TRBV7-2; TRBD2 is a possible D gene (7 bases). The germline CDR1 and CDR2 sequences are SGHTA and FQGNSA. This CDR3 has 13 residues. CDR3 bases: TGTGCCACCAGCCTCTTGGCGGGGGCAAGTCAGTACTTC. The encoded protein is CATSLLAGASQYF.

This clonotype was counted between two and nine times. The CDR3 loop reads CAWNTGGGNTEAFF. In nucleotides, the CDR3 is TGTGCCTGGAACACGGGTGGGGGGAACACTGAAGCTTTCTTT. The J gene is TRBJ1-1, the V gene TRBV30; D may be TRBD1 (5 bases). From germline, CDR1 is GTSNPN and CDR2 SVGIG (reference sequence). Trimming shortened V by 4 bases and J by 1 base, and 13 bases separated the two germline ends. The CDR3 spans 14 residues.

This clonotype has at least ten counts. The rearrangement links TRBV19 to TRBJ2-2; tentative D call: TRBD1 (6 bases). The V gene's germline CDR1 is LNHDA and CDR2 SQIVND (reference sequence). V shed 6 bases and J shed 7 bases, with 15 bases lying between them. CDR3 length: 14 amino acids. DNA of the CDR3: TGTGCCAGTAGATCTCTTGGGGGCATCGGGGAGCTGTTTTTT. This codes for CASRSLGGIGELFF.

This clonotype was detected ten times or more. The chain has TRBV4-1 and TRBJ1-6; 7 bases are a match to TRBD1. V dropped 3 bases and J dropped 12; count of bases not matched to a gene: 5. Germline CDR1 is MGHRA and CDR2 is YSYEKL. The CDR3 extends over 13 amino acids. CDR3 in DNA: TGCGCCAGCAGCCACCCCGGGACAGAACCCCTCCACTTT. It codes for CASSHPGTEPLHF.

This clonotype was recorded at least ten times. The chain has TRBV7-2 and TRBJ2-6; D is possibly TRBD2 (5 bases). CDR3 length: 15 amino acids. Per germline, CDR1 SGHTA and CDR2 FQGNSA. Trimming removed 0 bases at V and 2 bases at J, with 5 bases between. CDR3: CASSLAGAGANVLTF. DNA for the CDR3: TGTGCCAGCAGCTTAGCCGGGGCTGGGGCCAACGTCCTGACTTTC.

This clonotype was detected many times. The chain is built from TRBV5-6 and TRBJ2-1; D perhaps matches TRBD1 (5 bases). Trimming left V 3 bases short and J 3 bases short, with 19 bases between. Per the germline V gene, CDR1 is SGHDT and CDR2 is YYEEEE. The CDR3 loop spans 17 amino acids. The CDR3 spells CASSWESGLGDYNEQFF. The CDR3, as DNA: TGTGCCAGCAGCTGGGAATCGGGCCTAGGGGACTACAATGAGCAGTTCTTC.

The rearrangement links TRBV20-1 to TRBJ2-7; D not certain. Between the trimmed V and J ends, which lost 0 bases and 6 bases, there was a span of 6 bases. Germline-derived CDR1 and CDR2 are DFQATT and SNEGSKA (reference sequence). This CDR3 contains 11 residues. CDR3 sequence reads: CSARDRGEQYF. CDR3 DNA sequence: TGCAGTGCTAGAGATCGCGGCGAGCAGTACTTC.

This sequence joins TRBV29-1 and TRBJ1-2; 11 nucleotides line up with TRBD1. The CDR3 loop spans 16 amino acids. The V and J ends lost 6 bases and 2 bases, in that order; junction bases with no gene match: 11. Germline V CDR1 and CDR2: SQVTM, ANQGSEA. The CDR3 region has the DNA TGCAGCGTGCCCGGGACAGGGGGTAATTTCAACTATGGCTACACCTTC. Its protein is CSVPGTGGNFNYGYTF.

The table lists this clonotype with a few counts. This chain uses TRBV10-1 with TRBJ1-6; D gene unclear. Germline CDR1 reads WNHNN; CDR2 reads SYGVQD (reference sequence). This CDR3 has 13 residues. Deletions cut 0 bases from V and 9 bases from J, with 6 bases between. This CDR3 reads CASSESTRSPLHF. CDR3 in DNA: TGCGCCAGCAGTGAGTCGACACGTTCACCCCTCCACTTT.

This clonotype was seen many times. The chain is built from TRBV29-1 and TRBJ2-2, with 7 positions matching TRBD1. The CDR3 totals 13 residues. Trimming took 7 bases from V and 8 from J; bases not matched to a gene: 10. Germline CDR1 is SQVTM and CDR2 is ANQGSEA. The CDR3 sequence: CSGRDSVLGELFF. The CDR3 DNA reads TGCAGCGGACGGGACAGTGTTCTTGGGGAGCTGTTTTTT.